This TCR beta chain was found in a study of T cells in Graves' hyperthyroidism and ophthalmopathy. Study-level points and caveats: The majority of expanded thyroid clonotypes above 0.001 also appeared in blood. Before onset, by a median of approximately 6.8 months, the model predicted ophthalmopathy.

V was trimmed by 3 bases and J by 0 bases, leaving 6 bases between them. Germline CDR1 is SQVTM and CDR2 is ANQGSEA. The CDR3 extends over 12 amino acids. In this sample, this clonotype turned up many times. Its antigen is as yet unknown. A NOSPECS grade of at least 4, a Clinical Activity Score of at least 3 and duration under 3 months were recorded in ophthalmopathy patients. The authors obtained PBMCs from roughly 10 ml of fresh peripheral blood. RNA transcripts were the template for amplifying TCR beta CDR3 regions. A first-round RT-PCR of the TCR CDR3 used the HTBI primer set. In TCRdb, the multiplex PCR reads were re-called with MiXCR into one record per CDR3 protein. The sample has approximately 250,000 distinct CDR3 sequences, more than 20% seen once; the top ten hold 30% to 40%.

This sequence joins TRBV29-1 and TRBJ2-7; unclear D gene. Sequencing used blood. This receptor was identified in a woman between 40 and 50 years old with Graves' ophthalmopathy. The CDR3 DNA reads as TGCAGCGTTGAGGTCAGCTCCTACGAGCAGTACTTC. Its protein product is CSVEVSSYEQYF.